This TCR beta chain was captured in a study of T cells in Graves' hyperthyroidism and ophthalmopathy. Using RNA transcripts as the source, TCR beta CDR3 regions were amplified. Carried out on the TCR CDR3, a first-round RT-PCR used the HTBI primer set. Each CDR3 protein is one row after TCRdb ran MiXCR on the multiplex PCR reads. The sample consists of 500,000 to 600,000 distinct CDR3 sequences, under 60% of them appearing once. In germline, CDR1 is SEHNR, CDR2 FQNEAQ (reference sequence). This CDR3 region has 15 residues. J lost 0 bases, V lost 5 bases, and 6 bases had no gene match. The sample comprised peripheral blood or thyroid tissue (not recorded which). This clonotype was sampled from an adult woman with Graves' disease, either hyperthyroidism or ophthalmopathy (not recorded which). This chain uses TRBV7-9 with TRBJ1-2, with 7 bases matching TRBD1. In nucleotides, the CDR3 is TGTGCCAGCAGCAAACAGGGGCCCCCTAACTATGGCTACACCTTC. It encodes CASSKQGPPNYGYTF.